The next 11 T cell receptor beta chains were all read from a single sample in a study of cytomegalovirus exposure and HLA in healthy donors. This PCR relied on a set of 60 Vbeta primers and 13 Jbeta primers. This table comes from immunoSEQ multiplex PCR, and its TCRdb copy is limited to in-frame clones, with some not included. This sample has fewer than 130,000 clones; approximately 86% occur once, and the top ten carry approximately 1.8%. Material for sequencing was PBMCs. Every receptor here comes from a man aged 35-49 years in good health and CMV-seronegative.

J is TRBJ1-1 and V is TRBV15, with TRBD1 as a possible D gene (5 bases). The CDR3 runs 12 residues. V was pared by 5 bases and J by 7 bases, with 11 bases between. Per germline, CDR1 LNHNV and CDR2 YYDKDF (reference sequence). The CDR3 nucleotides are TGTGCCACCAGCCCATGGGGCGGTGAAGCTTTCTTT. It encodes CATSPWGGEAFF.

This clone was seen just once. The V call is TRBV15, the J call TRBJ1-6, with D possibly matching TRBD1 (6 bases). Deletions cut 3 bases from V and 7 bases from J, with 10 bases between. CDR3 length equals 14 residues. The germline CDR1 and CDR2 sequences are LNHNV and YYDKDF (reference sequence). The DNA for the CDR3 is TGTGCCACCAGCAGGACAGGTGGAAATTCACCCCTCCACTTT. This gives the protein CATSRTGGNSPLHF.

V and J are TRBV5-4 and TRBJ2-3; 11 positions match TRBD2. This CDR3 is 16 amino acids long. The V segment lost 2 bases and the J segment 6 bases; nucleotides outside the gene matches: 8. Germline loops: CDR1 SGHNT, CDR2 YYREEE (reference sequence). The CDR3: CASSFRIAGGSDTQYF. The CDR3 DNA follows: TGTGCCAGCAGCTTTAGAATAGCGGGGGGGTCGGATACGCAGTATTTT. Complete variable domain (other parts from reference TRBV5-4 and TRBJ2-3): ETGVTQSPTHLIKTRGQQVTLRCSSQSGHNTVSWYQQALGQGPQFIFQYYREEENGRGNFPPRFSGLQFPNYSSELNVNALELDDSALYLCASSFRIAGGSDTQYFGPGTRLTVL.

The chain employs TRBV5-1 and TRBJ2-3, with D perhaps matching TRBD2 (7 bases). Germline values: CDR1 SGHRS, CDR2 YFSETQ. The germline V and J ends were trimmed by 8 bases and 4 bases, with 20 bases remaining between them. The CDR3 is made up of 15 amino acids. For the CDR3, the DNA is TGCGCCAGTACCACGGAGGGGGGGCCAGCAGATACGCAGTATTTT. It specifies CASTTEGGPADTQYF.

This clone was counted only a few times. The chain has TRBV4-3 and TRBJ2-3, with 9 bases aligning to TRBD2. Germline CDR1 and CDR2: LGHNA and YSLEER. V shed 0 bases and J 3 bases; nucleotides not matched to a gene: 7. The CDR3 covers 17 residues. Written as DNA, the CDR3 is TGCGCCAGCAGCCAAGACGGAGCGGGGGGCCGTACAGATACGCAGTATTTT. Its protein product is CASSQDGAGGRTDTQYF.

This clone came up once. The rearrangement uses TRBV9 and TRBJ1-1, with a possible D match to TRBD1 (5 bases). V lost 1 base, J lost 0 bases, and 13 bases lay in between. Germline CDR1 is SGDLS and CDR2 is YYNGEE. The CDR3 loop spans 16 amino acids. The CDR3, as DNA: TGTGCCAGCAGCGTAAACCCCGGAGGGGTGAACACTGAAGCTTTCTTT. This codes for CASSVNPGGVNTEAFF.

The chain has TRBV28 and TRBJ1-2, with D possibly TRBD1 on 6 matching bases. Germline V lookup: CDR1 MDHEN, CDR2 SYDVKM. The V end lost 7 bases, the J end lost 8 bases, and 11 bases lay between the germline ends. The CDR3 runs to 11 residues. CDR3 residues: CASTTGNGYTF. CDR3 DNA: TGTGCCAGCACCACAGGGAACGGCTACACCTTC.

DNA for the CDR3: TGTGCCAGCAGCCGTAATGTGAACTCTAACTATGGCTACACCTTC. This sequence encodes CASSRNVNSNYGYTF. The J gene is TRBJ1-2, the V gene TRBV5-8; D ambiguous. There are 15 residues in the CDR3. The V gene lost 4 bases and the J gene lost 0 bases, with 13 bases spanning the gap. The germline V gene encodes CDR1 SGHTS and CDR2 YDEGEE.

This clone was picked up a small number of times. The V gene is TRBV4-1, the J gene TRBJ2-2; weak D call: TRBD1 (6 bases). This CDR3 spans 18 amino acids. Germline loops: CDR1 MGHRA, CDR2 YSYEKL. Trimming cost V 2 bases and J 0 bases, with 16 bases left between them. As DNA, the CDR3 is TGCGCCAGCAGCCAACAACTACTGGGGACAACGAACACCGGGGAGCTGTTTTTT. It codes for CASSQQLLGTTNTGELFF.

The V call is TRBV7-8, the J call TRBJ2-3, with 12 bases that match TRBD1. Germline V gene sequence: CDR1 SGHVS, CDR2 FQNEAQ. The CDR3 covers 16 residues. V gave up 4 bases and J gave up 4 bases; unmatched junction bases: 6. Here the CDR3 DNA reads TGTGCCAGCAGCTACACCGGGACAGGGGGCGCAGATACGCAGTATTTT. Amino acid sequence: CASSYTGTGGADTQYF.

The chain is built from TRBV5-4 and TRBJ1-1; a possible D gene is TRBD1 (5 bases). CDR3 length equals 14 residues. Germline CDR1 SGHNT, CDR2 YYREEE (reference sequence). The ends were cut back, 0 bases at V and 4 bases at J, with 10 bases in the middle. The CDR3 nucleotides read TGTGCCAGCAGCTTGGGGGGCGGTAGCACTGAAGCTTTCTTT. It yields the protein CASSLGGGSTEAFF.